One T cell receptor beta chain is described in this entry. Antigen unknown. The data derive from a study of blood T cells in healthy people across ages. The CDR3 is 17 amino acids. Germline CDR1 is SNHLY and CDR2 is FYNNEI. The V and J ends lost 2 bases and 7 bases, in that order; junction bases with no gene match: 11. Study-level findings and limits: There was no known CMV status for donors, so expanded clonotype changes were possibly confounded.

A sample-barcoded 5' primer and a J-beta primer mix were used in a second PCR of about 7 to 12 cycles. Each cDNA molecule was tagged by a template-switch adaptor with 12 random nucleotides. TCRdb re-derived calls from the 5' RACE reads in MiXCR, one entry per CDR3 protein. There are over 1,500,000 distinct CDR3 sequences in the sample; 30% to 40% occur only once, and 20% to 25% lies in the top ten. The V gene is TRBV2, the J gene TRBJ1-5; 10 positions match TRBD1. Sequenced input: blood. This TCR derives from a human donor in good health. In nucleotides, the CDR3 is TGTGCCAGCAGTGAAACACGAAACCGGGACAGGGGACAGCCCCAGCATTTT. Amino acid sequence: CASSETRNRDRGQPQHF.